One sample yielded the 30 T cell receptor beta chains listed below, sequenced in a study of shared clonotypes between healthy human individuals. Libraries were prepared by immunoSEQ multiplex PCR; TCRdb keeps only in-frame clonotypes and omits some of them. The profile shows some 1.4 million clones, around 95% of them singletons. The specimen was naive CD4+ T cells sorted from blood. Subset described: CD45RA+ positively selected. The receptor set was obtained from a man aged 25 to 40 in good health.

The chain employs TRBV11-3 and TRBJ2-7; D remains unclear. Germline CDR1 reads SGHNT; CDR2 reads YENEEA. The CDR3 loop spans 16 amino acids. V lost 1 base and J lost 0, with 13 bases in between. CDR3 nucleotides: TGTGCCAGCAGCTTAGCGAGTAGCCTTAGCTCCTACGAGCAGTACTTC. Its protein product is CASSLASSLSSYEQYF.

The chain combines TRBV18 with TRBJ2-1; TRBD2 matches at 7 bases. The CDR3 is 17 residues long. Germline trimming cut 3 bases from V and 7 bases from J; bases unmatched to any gene: 15. Germline V lookup: CDR1 KGHSH, CDR2 LQKENI. The CDR3 protein is CASSPPLKAGVSNEQFF. The CDR3 DNA sequence: TGTGCCAGCTCACCGCCCCTAAAGGCGGGAGTGAGTAATGAGCAGTTCTTC.

Worth noting for this clone: Other DNA variants within this sample encode the same CDR3. The rearrangement links TRBV19 to TRBJ1-4; tentatively, D is TRBD1 (6 bases). The CDR3 has 14 amino acids. Trimming removed 3 bases at V and 8 bases at J, with 13 bases between. Germline-derived CDR1 and CDR2 are LNHDA and SQIVND (reference sequence). CDR3 in DNA: TGTGCCAGTAGTATCAGCAGGGGAAACGAAAAACTGTTTTTT. It encodes CASSISRGNEKLFF.

The chain links TRBV2 to TRBJ1-2; 7 bases agree with TRBD1. The CDR3 sequence is 13 residues long. The junction had 8 bases not matched to a gene; V was cut back by 6 bases and J by 7 bases. Germline V CDR1 and CDR2: SNHLY, FYNNEI. CDR3 amino acids: CASSQDRRGGYTF. The CDR3 nucleotides read TGTGCCAGCAGCCAGGACAGGAGGGGTGGCTACACCTTC.

V usage is TRBV15 and J usage is TRBJ1-1; D uncertain. This CDR3 spans 15 amino acids. CDR1 and CDR2 from the germline V gene are LNHNV and YYDKDF (reference sequence). The ends were cut back, 1 base at V and 0 bases at J, with 9 bases in the middle. The DNA of the CDR3 is TGTGCCACCAGCAGAGGGGAGCGGGTGAACACTGAAGCTTTCTTT. Translated: CATSRGERVNTEAFF. Filled out from reference TRBV15 and TRBJ1-1, the complete variable domain reads DAMVIQNPRYQVTQFGKPVTLSCSQTLNHNVMYWYQQKSSQAPKLLFHYYDKDFNNEADTPDNFQSRRPNTSFCFLDIRSPGLGDTAMYLCATSRGERVNTEAFFGQGTRLTVV.

The CDR3 loop reads CASSSRGGFGNQPQHF. In nucleotides, the CDR3 is TGTGCCAGCAGTTCGAGGGGCGGTTTTGGAAATCAGCCCCAGCATTTT. This chain uses TRBV28 with TRBJ1-5, with D perhaps matching TRBD1 (5 bases). Between the trimmed V and J ends, which lost 4 bases and 4 bases, there was a span of 17 bases. CDR3 size: 16 residues. Germline V gene data show CDR1 as MDHEN and CDR2 as SYDVKM.

Comments on this clone: One end of the junction is discordant with germline, which a read error may explain. V gene TRBV28 combines with J gene TRBJ2-7; D is perhaps TRBD1 (6 bases). CDR3 size: 16 residues. CDR1 MDHEN and CDR2 SYDVKM come from the germline V gene. The CDR3 bases are TGTGCCAGCAAATCCCCAACCGGGACACCCGTCCCATCAGCGACTTTC. Residues: CASKSPTGTPVPSATF.

The chain recombines TRBV7-2 with TRBJ1-5, with D unclear. This CDR3 region has 16 residues. Trimming cost V 2 bases and J 0 bases, with 11 bases left between them. Germline loops: CDR1 SGHTA, CDR2 FQGNSA. The CDR3 sequence is CASSLSAMGSNQPQHF. In DNA form, the CDR3 reads TGTGCCAGCAGCTTATCAGCGATGGGTAGCAATCAGCCCCAGCATTTT.

CDR3 amino acids: CASSPGTGNYGYTF. Here the CDR3 DNA reads TGTGCCAGCAGCCCCGGGACAGGGAACTATGGCTACACCTTC. This chain links TRBV27 with TRBJ1-2; TRBD1 matches at 9 bases. Germline lookup yields CDR1 MNHEY and CDR2 SMNVEV (reference sequence). The CDR3 contains 14 residues. Trimming took 6 bases from V and 2 from J; bases not matched to a gene: 4.

The V gene is TRBV11-2, the J gene TRBJ1-1; 7 bases line up with TRBD1. Germline CDR1 is SGHAT and CDR2 is FQNNGV. The CDR3 has 15 residues. Trimming at V came to 5 bases and at J to 1 base, leaving 7 bases not matched to a gene. CDR3 sequence (DNA): TGTGCCAGCAGCGGGCGGACAGGAGAGAACACTGAAGCTTTCTTT. Translation gives CASSGRTGENTEAFF.

The chain employs TRBV6-1 and TRBJ1-4; 8 bases align to TRBD1. The J segment lost 4 bases and the V segment lost 2 bases, leaving 15 bases of the junction unmatched. Germline V gene sequence: CDR1 MNHNS, CDR2 SASEGT. The CDR3 consists of 19 residues. CDR3: CASSEPSRRTGRVNEKLFF. The CDR3, as DNA: TGTGCCAGCAGTGAACCATCACGCCGGACAGGGCGAGTTAATGAAAAACTGTTTTTT.

The gene calls are TRBV2 and TRBJ1-5; D is unclear. This CDR3 region has 13 residues. Trimming took off 4 bases at V and 7 bases at J, with 11 bases between the two ends. CDR1 SNHLY and CDR2 FYNNEI come from the germline V gene. CDR3 nucleotides: TGTGCCAGCAGTGCGGGCCGGGGACAGCCCCAGCATTTT. It specifies CASSAGRGQPQHF.

J is TRBJ2-2 and V is TRBV5-4; D is possibly TRBD1 (8 bases). The CDR3 is 17 amino acids. The V and J ends lost 4 bases and 6 bases respectively, with 22 bases between them. The V gene's germline CDR1 is SGHNT and CDR2 YYREEE (reference sequence). CDR3 in DNA: TGTGCCAGCAGCGGGGATTCCTACAGGGGGAGGGCCGGGGAGCTGTTTTTT. It specifies CASSGDSYRGRAGELFF. Together with reference TRBV5-4 and TRBJ2-2, the CDR3 gives the full variable domain: ETGVTQSPTHLIKTRGQQVTLRCSSQSGHNTVSWYQQALGQGPQFIFQYYREEENGRGNFPPRFSGLQFPNYSSELNVNALELDDSALYLCASSGDSYRGRAGELFFGEGSRLTVL.

The chain employs TRBV14 and TRBJ1-2, with TRBD1 matching over 7 bases. The CDR3 sequence is 13 residues long. V was pared by 4 bases and J by 4 bases, with 3 bases of the junction left unmatched. Germline loops: CDR1 SGHDN, CDR2 FVKESK. CDR3 sequence: CASSRRGVYGYTF. The CDR3 region has the DNA TGTGCCAGCAGCCGCAGGGGGGTCTATGGCTACACCTTC.

The chain employs TRBV28 and TRBJ2-5, with D possibly TRBD1 on 5 matching bases. Trimming took off 2 bases at V and 6 bases at J, with 7 bases between the two ends. Germline loops: CDR1 MDHEN, CDR2 SYDVKM. The CDR3 runs to 12 residues. This CDR3 reads CASSLQGQTQYF. The DNA for the CDR3 is TGTGCCAGCAGTTTACAGGGTCAGACCCAGTACTTC.

The CDR3 DNA sequence: TGTGCCAGCAGTGCCTTGACAGGGACTGGGGAGACCCAGTACTTC. This codes for CASSALTGTGETQYF. The chain carries TRBV2 and TRBJ2-5; the D gene is possibly TRBD1 (7 bases). Trimming took off 4 bases at V and 5 bases at J, with 17 bases between the two ends. This CDR3 comprises 15 residues. The germline gives CDR1 SNHLY, CDR2 FYNNEI.

V usage is TRBV6-6 and J usage is TRBJ2-1; D gene uncertain. This CDR3 has 16 amino acids. V shed 2 bases and J shed 6 bases, with 17 bases lying between them. CDR1 MNHNY and CDR2 SVGAGI come from the germline V gene (reference sequence). The CDR3 nucleotides are TGTGCCAGCAGTTACAAATCGGCACCCAGGACCAATGAGCAGTTCTTC. Protein: CASSYKSAPRTNEQFF.

The chain couples TRBV6-1 to TRBJ1-5, with a weak D call TRBD1 (6 bases). The CDR3 has 14 amino acids. V was shortened by 4 bases and J by 6 bases, with 13 bases between the two germline ends. Germline V gene sequence: CDR1 MNHNS, CDR2 SASEGT. DNA of the CDR3: TGTGCCAGCAGTGTTACTAGGGGGTCTCAGCCCCAGCATTTT. Protein: CASSVTRGSQPQHF.

The chain combines TRBV7-2 with TRBJ2-6, with D uncertain. V was clipped by 2 bases and J by 0 bases, with 5 bases between them. The CDR3 runs to 15 residues. Looked up from germline, CDR1 is SGHTA and CDR2 is FQGNSA. CDR3 nucleotides: TGTGCCAGCAGCTTATTCCGCTCTGGGGCCAACGTCCTGACTTTC. Translated: CASSLFRSGANVLTF.

The V call is TRBV27, the J call TRBJ2-1; the match to TRBD2 covers 9 bases. Trimming took 2 bases from V and 4 from J; bases not matched to a gene: 3. The CDR3 length is 15 residues. From germline, CDR1 is MNHEY and CDR2 SMNVEV (reference sequence). CDR3 in amino acids: CASSLTREGYNEQFF. The CDR3 DNA sequence: TGTGCCAGCAGTTTAACGCGGGAGGGATACAATGAGCAGTTCTTC.

This clone was counted a few times. This sequence joins TRBV7-9 and TRBJ1-3; D is unclear. Trimming stripped 5 bases from V and 0 bases from J, with 2 bases between. The CDR3 is made up of 12 amino acids. CDR1 is SEHNR and CDR2 is FQNEAQ in the germline V gene (reference sequence). For the CDR3, the DNA is TGTGCCAGCAGCACCTCTGGAAACACCATATATTTT. Its protein product is CASSTSGNTIYF. Full variable domain (rest looked up from reference TRBV7-9 and TRBJ1-3): DTGVSQNPRHKITKRGQNVTFRCDPISEHNRLYWYRQTLGQGPEFLTYFQNEAQLEKSRLLSDRFSAERPKGSFSTLEIQRTEQGDSAMYLCASSTSGNTIYFGEGSWLTVV.

This rearrangement joins TRBV5-1 to TRBJ1-1; 7 bases match TRBD1. The V and J ends lost 4 bases and 0 bases, in that order; junction bases with no gene match: 3. Germline V lookup: CDR1 SGHRS, CDR2 YFSETQ. The CDR3 consists of 14 residues. CDR3 in amino acids: CASSPTGLNTEAFF. Here the CDR3 DNA reads TGCGCCAGCAGCCCGACAGGGTTGAACACTGAAGCTTTCTTT.

V usage is TRBV15 and J usage is TRBJ2-1; D unclear. The V and J ends lost 5 bases and 7 bases respectively, with 15 bases between them. Germline V gene sequence: CDR1 LNHNV, CDR2 YYDKDF (reference sequence). The CDR3 is made up of 14 amino acids. The CDR3 sequence: CATSVGYDRNEQFF. CDR3 nucleotide sequence: TGTGCCACCAGCGTCGGATACGACCGGAATGAGCAGTTCTTC.

The rearrangement joins TRBV28 to TRBJ1-1; 7 bases map to TRBD1. The CDR3 has 15 amino acids. Germline CDR1 and CDR2: MDHEN and SYDVKM. V was clipped by 8 bases and J by 5 bases; unmatched bases: 14. The CDR3: CASASLVQGMTEAFF. CDR3 DNA sequence: TGTGCCAGCGCTAGTTTGGTACAGGGGATGACTGAAGCTTTCTTT.

The gene calls are TRBV15 and TRBJ2-5; D tentatively reads TRBD1 or TRBD2 (6 bases each). The CDR3 loop spans 14 amino acids. V was clipped by 5 bases and J by 1 base, with 11 bases between them. CDR1 and CDR2 (germline): LNHNV, YYDKDF (reference sequence). The CDR3 bases are TGTGCCACCAGCGGAGGGGGGAGCCAAGAGACCCAGTACTTC. Translated: CATSGGGSQETQYF.

This rearrangement joins TRBV6-6 to TRBJ1-3; D not resolved. This CDR3 region has 14 residues. Trimming removed 10 bases from V and 0 bases from J, with 13 bases in between. The V gene's germline CDR1 is MNHNY and CDR2 SVGAGI (reference sequence). CDR3 amino acids: CATDKAPSGNTIYF. The CDR3 coding sequence is TGTGCCACCGACAAGGCGCCCTCTGGAAACACCATATATTTT.

This clone has a single count. This chain uses TRBV10-2 with TRBJ1-1, with 9 bases that match TRBD1. CDR1 and CDR2 from the germline V gene are WSHSY and SAAADI. There are 14 residues in the CDR3. The trim removed 6 bases at V and 6 bases at J, leaving 8 bases unmatched. CDR3 loop: CASSLRQGGSEAFF. The CDR3 DNA is TGCGCCAGCAGCCTAAGACAGGGGGGATCTGAAGCTTTCTTT.

The chain has TRBV7-2 and TRBJ2-7, with D unresolved. Trimming left V 1 base short and J 1 base short, with 11 bases between. CDR1 SGHTA and CDR2 FQGNSA come from the germline V gene. The CDR3 is 15 amino acids. CDR3 sequence: CASSLESIGSYEQYF. The CDR3 DNA sequence: TGTGCCAGCAGCTTAGAGAGCATTGGGTCCTACGAGCAGTACTTC.

V and J are TRBV4-1 and TRBJ1-3; tentative D call: TRBD1 (6 bases). Trimming stripped 1 base from V and 0 bases from J, with 16 bases between. The germline V gene has CDR1 MGHRA and CDR2 YSYEKL. The CDR3 covers 18 residues. In DNA, the CDR3 is TGCGCCAGCAGCCAAGGCCCAACAGGGCAAAGCTCTGGAAACACCATATATTTT. It translates to CASSQGPTGQSSGNTIYF.

The rearrangement links TRBV29-1 to TRBJ2-3; D might be TRBD2 (5 bases). CDR3 size: 12 residues. The V end lost 3 bases, the J end lost 4 bases, and 8 bases lay between the germline ends. Germline V gene lookup returns CDR1 SQVTM and CDR2 ANQGSEA. CDR3 in amino acids: CSVERGSDTQYF. The CDR3 DNA sequence: TGCAGCGTTGAGAGAGGGTCAGATACGCAGTATTTT.